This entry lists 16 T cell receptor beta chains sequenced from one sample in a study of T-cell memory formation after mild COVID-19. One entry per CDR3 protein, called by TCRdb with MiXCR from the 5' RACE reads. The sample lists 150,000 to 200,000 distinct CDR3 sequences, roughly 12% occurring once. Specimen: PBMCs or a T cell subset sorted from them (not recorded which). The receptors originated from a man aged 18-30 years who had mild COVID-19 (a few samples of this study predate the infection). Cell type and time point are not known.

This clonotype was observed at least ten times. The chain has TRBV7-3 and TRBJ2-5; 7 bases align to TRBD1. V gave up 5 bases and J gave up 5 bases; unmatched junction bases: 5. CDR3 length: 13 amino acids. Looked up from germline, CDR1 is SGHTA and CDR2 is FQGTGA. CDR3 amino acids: CASSPEGAETQYF. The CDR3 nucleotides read TGTGCCAGCAGCCCCGAGGGGGCTGAGACCCAGTACTTC.

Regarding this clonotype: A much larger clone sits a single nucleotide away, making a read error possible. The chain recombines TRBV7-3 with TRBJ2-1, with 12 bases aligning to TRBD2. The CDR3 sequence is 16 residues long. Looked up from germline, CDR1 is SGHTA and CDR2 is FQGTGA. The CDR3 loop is CDSSPQLAGGRNEQFF. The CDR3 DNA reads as TGTGACAGCAGCCCCCAACTAGCGGGGGGAAGGAATGAGCAGTTCTTC.

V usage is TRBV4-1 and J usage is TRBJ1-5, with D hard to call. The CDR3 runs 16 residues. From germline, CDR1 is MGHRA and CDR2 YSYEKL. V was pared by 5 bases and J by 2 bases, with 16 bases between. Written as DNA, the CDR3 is TGCGCCAGCAGCAAGACACCGAAGTTGGGCAATCAGCCCCAGCATTTT. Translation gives CASSKTPKLGNQPQHF.

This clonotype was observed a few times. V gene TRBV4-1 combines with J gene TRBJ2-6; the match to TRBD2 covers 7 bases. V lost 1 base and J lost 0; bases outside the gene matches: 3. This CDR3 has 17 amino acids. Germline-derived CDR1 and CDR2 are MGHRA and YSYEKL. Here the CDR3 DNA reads TGCGCCAGCAGCCAAGGGGAGGGGATCTCTGGGGCCAACGTCCTGACTTTC. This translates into CASSQGEGISGANVLTF.

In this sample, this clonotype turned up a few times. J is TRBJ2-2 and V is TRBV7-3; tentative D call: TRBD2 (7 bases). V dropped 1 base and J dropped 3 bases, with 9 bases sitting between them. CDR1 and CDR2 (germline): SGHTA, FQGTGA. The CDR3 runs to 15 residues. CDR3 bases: TGTGCCAGCAGCTTAAGGGGGGGCGACACCGGGGAGCTGTTTTTT. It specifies CASSLRGGDTGELFF.

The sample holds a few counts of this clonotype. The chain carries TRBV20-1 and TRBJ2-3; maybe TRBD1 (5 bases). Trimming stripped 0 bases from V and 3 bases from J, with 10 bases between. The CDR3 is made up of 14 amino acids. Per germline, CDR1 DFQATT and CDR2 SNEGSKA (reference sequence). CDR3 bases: TGCAGTGCTAGAGATCCAAGGGGTACAGATACGCAGTATTTT. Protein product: CSARDPRGTDTQYF.

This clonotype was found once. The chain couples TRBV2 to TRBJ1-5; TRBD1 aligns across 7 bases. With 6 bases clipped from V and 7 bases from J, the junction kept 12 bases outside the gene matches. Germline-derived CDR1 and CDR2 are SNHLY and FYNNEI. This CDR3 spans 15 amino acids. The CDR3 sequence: CASSGLVTGRQPQHF. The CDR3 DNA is TGTGCCAGCAGCGGATTAGTGACAGGGCGCCAGCCCCAGCATTTT.

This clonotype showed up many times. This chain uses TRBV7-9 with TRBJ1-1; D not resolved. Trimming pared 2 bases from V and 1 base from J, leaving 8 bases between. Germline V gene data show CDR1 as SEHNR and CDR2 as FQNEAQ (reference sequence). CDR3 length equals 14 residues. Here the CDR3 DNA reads TGTGCCAGCAGCTTACGGTCCGGGAACACTGAAGCTTTCTTT. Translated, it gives CASSLRSGNTEAFF.

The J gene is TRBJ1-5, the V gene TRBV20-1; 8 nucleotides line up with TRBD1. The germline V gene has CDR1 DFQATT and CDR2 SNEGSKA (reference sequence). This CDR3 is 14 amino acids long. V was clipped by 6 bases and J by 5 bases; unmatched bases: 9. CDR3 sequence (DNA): TGCAGTGCCGCGGCCGGACAGGGATATCAGCCCCAGCATTTT. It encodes CSAAAGQGYQPQHF.

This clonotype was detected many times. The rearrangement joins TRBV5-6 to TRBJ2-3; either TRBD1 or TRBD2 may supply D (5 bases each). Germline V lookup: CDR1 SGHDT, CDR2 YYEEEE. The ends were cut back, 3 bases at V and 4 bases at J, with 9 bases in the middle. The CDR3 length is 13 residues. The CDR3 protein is CASSWDVADTQYF. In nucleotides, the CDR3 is TGTGCCAGCAGCTGGGACGTGGCAGATACGCAGTATTTT. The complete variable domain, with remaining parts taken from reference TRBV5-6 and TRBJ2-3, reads DAGVTQSPTHLIKTRGQQVTLRCSPKSGHDTVSWYQQALGQGPQFIFQYYEEEERQRGNFPDRFSGHQFPNYSSELNVNALLLGDSALYLCASSWDVADTQYFGPGTRLTVL.

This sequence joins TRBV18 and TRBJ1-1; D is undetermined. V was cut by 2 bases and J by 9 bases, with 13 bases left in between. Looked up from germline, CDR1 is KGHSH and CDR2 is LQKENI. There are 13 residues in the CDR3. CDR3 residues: CASSPTVDLQAFF. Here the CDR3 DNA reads TGTGCCAGCTCACCAACGGTCGACCTGCAAGCTTTCTTT.

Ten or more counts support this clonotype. The CDR3: CASGGQNSGELFF. The CDR3 DNA follows: TGTGCCAGCGGGGGGCAAAACTCCGGGGAGCTGTTTTTT. The chain links TRBV7-6 to TRBJ2-2; D tentatively reads TRBD1 or TRBD2 (6 bases each). Trimming took off 8 bases at V and 6 bases at J, with 13 bases between the two ends. The CDR3 runs 13 residues. CDR1 SGHVS and CDR2 FNYEAQ come from the germline V gene.

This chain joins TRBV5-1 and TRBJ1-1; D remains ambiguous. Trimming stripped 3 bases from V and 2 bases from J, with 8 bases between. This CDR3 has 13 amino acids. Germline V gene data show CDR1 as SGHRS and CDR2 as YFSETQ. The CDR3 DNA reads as TGCGCCAGCAGCTCCCACGGCAACACTGAAGCTTTCTTT. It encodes CASSSHGNTEAFF.

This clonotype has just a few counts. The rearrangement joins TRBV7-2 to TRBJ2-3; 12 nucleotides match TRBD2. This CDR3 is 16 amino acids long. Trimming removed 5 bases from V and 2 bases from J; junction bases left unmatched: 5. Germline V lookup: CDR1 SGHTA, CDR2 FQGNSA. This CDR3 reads CASSAPSGGATDTQYF. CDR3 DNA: TGTGCCAGCAGCGCCCCTAGCGGGGGGGCCACAGATACGCAGTATTTT.

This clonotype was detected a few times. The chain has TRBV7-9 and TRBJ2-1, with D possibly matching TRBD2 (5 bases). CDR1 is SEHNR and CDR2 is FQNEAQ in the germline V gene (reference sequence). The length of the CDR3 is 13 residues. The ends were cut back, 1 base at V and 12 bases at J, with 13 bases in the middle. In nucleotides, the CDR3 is TGTGCCAGCAGCTTAGATCCGAGGGTAGGGCAGTTCTTC. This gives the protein CASSLDPRVGQFF. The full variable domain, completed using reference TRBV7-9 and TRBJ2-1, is DTGVSQNPRHKITKRGQNVTFRCDPISEHNRLYWYRQTLGQGPEFLTYFQNEAQLEKSRLLSDRFSAERPKGSFSTLEIQRTEQGDSAMYLCASSLDPRVGQFFGPGTRLTVL.

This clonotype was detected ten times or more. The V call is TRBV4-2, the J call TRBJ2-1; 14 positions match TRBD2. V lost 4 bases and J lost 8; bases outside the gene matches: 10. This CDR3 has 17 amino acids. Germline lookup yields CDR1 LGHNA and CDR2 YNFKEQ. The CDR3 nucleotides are TGTGCCAGCAGCCTCTCAACCGGGACTAGCGGGGGTGATGAGCAGTTCTTC. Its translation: CASSLSTGTSGGDEQFF.